Sequencing of this T cell receptor (beta chain) was carried out in a study of blood T cell repertoires in COVID-19 (dated by TCRdb to the early 2020s). With respect to the entire study: The collaborator samples originated in the United States, Italy and Spain and spanned the acute and convalescent phases of COVID-19. The material from the prospective study consisted of cDNA or gDNA derived from T cells, B-cell-depleted T cells, or PBMCs. Subjects who had been exposed to COVID-19, were actively infected with it, or had recovered from it provided the deeply sampled blood TCRbeta repertoires that made up the dataset. The repertoires were made available in a free public database intended to serve as a resource for research on the immune response to SARS-CoV-2. The samples were drawn from the first 160 participants of the ongoing ImmuneRACE study and from 1,200 or so subjects provided by 6 global collaborators. Sample metadata almost always included a de-identified subject ID, COVID-19 status, age in years and sex. Where available, HLA class I and class II types were taken from metadata supplied by the sample provider and were not determined by assay-based typing. Points the paper makes about the study in general: The amount of clinical and demographic metadata varied by source and participant and was provided uncurated.

TCRbeta CDR3 regions were amplified from genomic DNA using the immunoSEQ Assay, a bias-controlled multiplex PCR. For the original study's pipeline: The number of nucleated cells in each sample was estimated by amplification of reference gene primers within the assay. To quantify the absolute abundance of each unique TCRbeta CDR3 rearrangement, sequence reads were collapsed and filtered. For each sample, productive Simpson clonality was calculated as the square root of Simpson's diversity index across productive rearrangements. Not all clones reach the TCRdb copy of this immuneACCESS table, which keeps in-frame sequences only. Checked studies attribute under half of the gap to unresolved V genes and leave the rest unexplained. That table is the source of V, J and clone size, and D and trimming were worked out from the DNA. Here the sample has about 150,000 clones; less than 90% occur a single time. The ten most abundant clones make up approximately 7.7% of the sample.

In the prospective study, participants were about 18 to 100 years old, resided in under 30 geographic areas of the United States, and were enrolled through a virtual design. In the prospective study, cohorts were assigned on the basis of participant-reported clinical history obtained from a screening survey and a study questionnaire. Recovered participants in ImmuneRACE Cohort 3 were defined by two consecutive negative NP/OP PCR tests, clearance by a healthcare professional, or resolution of symptoms. Each participant in the prospective study had whole blood, serum and a nasopharyngeal or oropharyngeal swab collected by mobile phlebotomists. Participants in the prospective study had the option to provide additional blood draws and questionnaires over a roughly two-month period. Prospective study blood samples were shipped either frozen or at room temperature before DNA extraction. CDR1 and CDR2 (MNHNY, SVGAGI) derive from the germline V gene (reference sequence). The CDR3 measures 14 amino acids from cysteine to phenylalanine. Only the CDR3 part of the read is kept: 42 bases, read in frame from the first base.

As concerns this clone: Its binding antigen is unknown. One end of the junction does not line up with germline, which may come from a read error.

The receptor was derived from a woman aged 45 to 65 who had recovered from COVID-19. Sequencing input: PBMCs or T cells enriched from blood (not recorded which). The sequence joins TRBV6-6 to TRBJ1-1; the D gene cannot be named for sure. The nucleotide sequence reads as follows: TGTGCCAGCACTTACCGGCCAGGGAACACTGAAGCTTTCTTT. It translates to CASTYRPGNTEAFF.